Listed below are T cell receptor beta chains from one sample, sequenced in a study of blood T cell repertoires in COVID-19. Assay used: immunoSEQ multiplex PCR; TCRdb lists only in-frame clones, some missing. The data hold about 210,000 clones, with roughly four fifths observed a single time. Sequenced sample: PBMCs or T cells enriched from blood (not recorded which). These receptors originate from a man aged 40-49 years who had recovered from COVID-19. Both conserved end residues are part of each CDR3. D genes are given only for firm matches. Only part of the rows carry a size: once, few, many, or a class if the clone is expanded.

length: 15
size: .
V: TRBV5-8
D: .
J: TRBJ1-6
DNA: TGTGCCAGCAGCTTTGAAAGGATAGGGGGTTCACCCCTCCACTTT
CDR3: CASSFERIGGSPLHF

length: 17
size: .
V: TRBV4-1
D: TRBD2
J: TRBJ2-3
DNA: TGCGCCAGCAGCCAAGTCTCACTAGCGGGAGGGCGACATACGCAGTATTTT
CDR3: CASSQVSLAGGRHTQYF

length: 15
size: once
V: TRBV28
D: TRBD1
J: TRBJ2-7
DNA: TGTGCCAGCAGTAGGCCGGGACAGGGGGCGGGGGAGCAGTACTTC
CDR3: CASSRPGQGAGEQYF

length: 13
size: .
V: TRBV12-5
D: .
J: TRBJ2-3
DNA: TGTGCTAGTGGTTTGGTACGGGCAGATACGCAGTATTTT
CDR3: CASGLVRADTQYF

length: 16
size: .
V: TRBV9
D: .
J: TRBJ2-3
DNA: TGTGCCAGCAGCGTAGTAGGGGGACCGAGCACAGATACGCAGTATTTT
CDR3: CASSVVGGPSTDTQYF

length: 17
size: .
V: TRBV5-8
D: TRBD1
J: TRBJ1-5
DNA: TGTGCCAGCAGCTTTGGGACAGGTGGTACGGGCAATCAGCCCCAGCATTTT
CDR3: CASSFGTGGTGNQPQHF

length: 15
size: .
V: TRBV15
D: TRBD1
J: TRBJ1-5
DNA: TGTGCCACCAGCAGAAGACAGGGGATGGGTCAGCCCCAGCATTTT
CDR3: CATSRRQGMGQPQHF

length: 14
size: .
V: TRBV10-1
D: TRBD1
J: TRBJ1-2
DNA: TGCGCCAGCAGTCCGGGACAGGGGGCTTCTGGCTACACCTTC
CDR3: CASSPGQGASGYTF

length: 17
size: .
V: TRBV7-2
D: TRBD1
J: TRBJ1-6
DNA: TGTGCCAGCAGCTTGGACAGGGTGAAAGTGGATAATTCACCCCTCCACTTT
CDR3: CASSLDRVKVDNSPLHF

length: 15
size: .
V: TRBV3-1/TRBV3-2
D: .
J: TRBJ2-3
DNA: TGTGCCAGCAGCCAAGGAAGCGCAAGCACAGATACGCAGTATTTT
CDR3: CASSQGSASTDTQYF

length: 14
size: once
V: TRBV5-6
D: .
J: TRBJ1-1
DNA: TGTGCCAGCAGCTTAGACAGGCCGAACACTGAAGCTTTCTTT
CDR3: CASSLDRPNTEAFF

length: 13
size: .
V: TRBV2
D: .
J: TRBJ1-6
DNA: TGTGCCAGCGGCTCAGGGTCTAATTCACCCCTCCACTTT
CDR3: CASGSGSNSPLHF

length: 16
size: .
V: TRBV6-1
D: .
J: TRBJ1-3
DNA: TGTGCCAGCAGGGAAGGGGCTGGCCCCTCTGGAAACACCATATATTTT
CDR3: CASREGAGPSGNTIYF

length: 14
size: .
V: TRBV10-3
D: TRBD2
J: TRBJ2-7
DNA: TGTGCCATCAGTGAACGGGCTAGCGGGAACGAGCAGTACTTC
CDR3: CAISERASGNEQYF

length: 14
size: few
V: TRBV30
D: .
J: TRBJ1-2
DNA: TGTGCCTGGAGTGTACAGACAGCCAACTATGGCTACACCTTC
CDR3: CAWSVQTANYGYTF

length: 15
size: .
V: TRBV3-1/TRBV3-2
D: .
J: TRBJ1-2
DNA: TGTGCCAGCAGCCAAGACCCCGGTGCTAACTATGGCTACACCTTC
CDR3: CASSQDPGANYGYTF

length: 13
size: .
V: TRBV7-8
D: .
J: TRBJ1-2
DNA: TGTGCCAGCACCCAGGAAGTAAACTATGGCTACACCTTC
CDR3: CASTQEVNYGYTF

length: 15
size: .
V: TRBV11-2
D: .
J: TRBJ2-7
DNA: TGTGCCAGCAGCTTAGGAGGGATTCCTTCGGACGAGCAGTACTTC
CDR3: CASSLGGIPSDEQYF

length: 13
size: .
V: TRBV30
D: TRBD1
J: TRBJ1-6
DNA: TGTGCCTGGACCGGACAGGGGGACTCACCCCTCCACTTT
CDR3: CAWTGQGDSPLHF

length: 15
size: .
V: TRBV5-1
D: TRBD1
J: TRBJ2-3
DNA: TGCGCCAGCAGCTTGCGGGACAGTTTCACAGATACGCAGTATTTT
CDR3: CASSLRDSFTDTQYF

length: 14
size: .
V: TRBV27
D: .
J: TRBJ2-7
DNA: TGTGCCAGCAGCGCCTCGGGGGGCCCTAACGAGCAGTACTTC
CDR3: CASSASGGPNEQYF

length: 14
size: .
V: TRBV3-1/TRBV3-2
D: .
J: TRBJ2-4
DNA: TGTGCCAGCAGCCGATTACAGGGAAATGACATTCAGTACTTC
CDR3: CASSRLQGNDIQYF

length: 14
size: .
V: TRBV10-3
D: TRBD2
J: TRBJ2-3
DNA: TGTGCCACCAAGGGACTAGCGGGAGAAGTAGCGCAGTATTTT
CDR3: CATKGLAGEVAQYF

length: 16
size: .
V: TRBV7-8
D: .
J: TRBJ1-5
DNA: TGTGCCAGCAGCTTAGAGGGGCAGTCGAGCAATCAGCCCCAGCATTTT
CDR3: CASSLEGQSSNQPQHF

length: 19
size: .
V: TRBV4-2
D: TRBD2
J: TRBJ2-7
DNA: TGTGCCAGCAGCCAAGATGGGACTAGCGGGAGGAGTTACTCCTACGAGCAGTACTTC
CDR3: CASSQDGTSGRSYSYEQYF

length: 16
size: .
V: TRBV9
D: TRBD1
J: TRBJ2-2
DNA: TGTGCCAGCAGAGCTGGGGACAGGGGAAGATCCGGGGAGCTGTTTTTT
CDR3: CASRAGDRGRSGELFF

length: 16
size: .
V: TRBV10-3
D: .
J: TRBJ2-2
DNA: TGTGCCATCATGCCAAGCAGCGGAGAGGAATGGGGGGAGCTGTTTTTT
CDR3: CAIMPSSGEEWGELFF

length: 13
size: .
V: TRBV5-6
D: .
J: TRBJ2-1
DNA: TGTGCCAGCAGCTTTCAGGGTAGGAATGAGCAGTTCTTC
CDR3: CASSFQGRNEQFF

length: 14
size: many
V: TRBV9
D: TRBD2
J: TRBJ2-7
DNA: TGTGCCAGCAGCGGGGGACTAGGGCCTATCGAGCAGTACTTC
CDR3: CASSGGLGPIEQYF

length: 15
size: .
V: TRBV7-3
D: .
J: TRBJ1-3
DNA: TGTGCCAGGACACTATACGGGGGAACTGGAAACACCATATATTTT
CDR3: CARTLYGGTGNTIYF

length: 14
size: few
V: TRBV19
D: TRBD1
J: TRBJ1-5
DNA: TGTGCCACCTCGGCGGGACAGGGAAAGCAGCCCCAGCATTTT
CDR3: CATSAGQGKQPQHF

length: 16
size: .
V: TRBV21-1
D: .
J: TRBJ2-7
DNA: TGTGCCAGCAGCAAAAAAAGGACAGGGTCCTCCTACGAGCAGTACTTC
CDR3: CASSKKRTGSSYEQYF

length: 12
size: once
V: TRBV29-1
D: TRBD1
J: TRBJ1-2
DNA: TGCAGCACCAACCAACAGGGGAGAGGCTACACCTTC
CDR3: CSTNQQGRGYTF

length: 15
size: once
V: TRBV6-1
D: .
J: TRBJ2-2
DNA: TGTGCCAGCAGTGAACCGGGGAGAAACACCGGGGAGCTGTTTTTT
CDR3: CASSEPGRNTGELFF

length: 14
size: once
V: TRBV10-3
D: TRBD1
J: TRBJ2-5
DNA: TGTGCCATCAGTGAGGGACAGGACCAAGAGACCCAGTACTTC
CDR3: CAISEGQDQETQYF

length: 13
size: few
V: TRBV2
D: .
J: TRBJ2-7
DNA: TGTGCCAGCAGGGGCGGGACCGATTACGAGCAGTACTTC
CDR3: CASRGGTDYEQYF

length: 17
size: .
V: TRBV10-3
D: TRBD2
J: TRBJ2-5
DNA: TGTGCCATCAGTGAACATACCGGGACTAGCGGTGTGGAGACCCAGTACTTC
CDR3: CAISEHTGTSGVETQYF

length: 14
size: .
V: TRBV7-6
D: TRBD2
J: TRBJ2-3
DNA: TGTGCCAGCAGCTTTAGCGGGGGAGCAGATACGCAGTATTTT
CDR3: CASSFSGGADTQYF

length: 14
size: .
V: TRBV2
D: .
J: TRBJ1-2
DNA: TGTGCCAGCATCTTCTCCAGGGAACGCGGTGGCTACACCTTC
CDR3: CASIFSRERGGYTF